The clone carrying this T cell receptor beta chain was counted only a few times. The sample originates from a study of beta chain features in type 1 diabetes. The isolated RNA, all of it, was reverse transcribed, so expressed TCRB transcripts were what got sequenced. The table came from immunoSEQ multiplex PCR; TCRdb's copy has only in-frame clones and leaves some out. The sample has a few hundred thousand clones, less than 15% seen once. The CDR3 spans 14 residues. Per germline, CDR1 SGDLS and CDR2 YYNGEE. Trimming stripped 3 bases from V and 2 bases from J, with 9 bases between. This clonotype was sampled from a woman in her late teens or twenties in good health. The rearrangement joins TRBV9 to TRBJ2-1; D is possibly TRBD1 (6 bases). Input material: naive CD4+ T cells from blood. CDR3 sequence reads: CASSAGQTYNEQFF. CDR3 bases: TGTGCCAGCAGCGCCGGACAGACCTACAATGAGCAGTTCTTC.